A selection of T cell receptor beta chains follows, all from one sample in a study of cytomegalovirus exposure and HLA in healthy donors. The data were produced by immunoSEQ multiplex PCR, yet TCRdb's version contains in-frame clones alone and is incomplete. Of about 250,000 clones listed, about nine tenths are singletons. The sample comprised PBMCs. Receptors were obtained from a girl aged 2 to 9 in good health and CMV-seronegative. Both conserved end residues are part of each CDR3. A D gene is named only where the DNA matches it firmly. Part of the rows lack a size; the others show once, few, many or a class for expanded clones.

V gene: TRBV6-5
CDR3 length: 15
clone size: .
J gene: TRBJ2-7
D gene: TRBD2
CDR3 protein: CASRLPGTSGYEQYF
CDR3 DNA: TGTGCCAGCAGATTGCCCGGGACTAGCGGATACGAGCAGTACTTC

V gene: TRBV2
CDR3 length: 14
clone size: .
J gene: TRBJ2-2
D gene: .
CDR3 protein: CASSWQGGTGELFF
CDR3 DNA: TGTGCCAGCAGTTGGCAGGGAGGTACCGGGGAGCTGTTTTTT

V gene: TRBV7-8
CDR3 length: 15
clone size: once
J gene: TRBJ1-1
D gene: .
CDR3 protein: CASRVLPTGNTEAFF
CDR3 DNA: TGTGCCAGCAGAGTTCTTCCGACAGGGAACACTGAAGCTTTCTTT

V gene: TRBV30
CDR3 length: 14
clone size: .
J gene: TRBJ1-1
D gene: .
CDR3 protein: CAWSGGVGNTEAFF
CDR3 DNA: TGTGCCTGGAGTGGGGGGGTAGGGAACACTGAAGCTTTCTTT

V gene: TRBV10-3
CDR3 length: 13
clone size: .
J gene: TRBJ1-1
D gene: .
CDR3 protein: CAISERRWTEAFF
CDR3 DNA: TGTGCCATCAGTGAGAGGAGATGGACTGAAGCTTTCTTT

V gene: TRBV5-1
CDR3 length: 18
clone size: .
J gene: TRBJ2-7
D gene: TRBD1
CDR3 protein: CASSFSGTGTLRSYEQYF
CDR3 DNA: TGCGCCAGCAGCTTCTCGGGGACAGGGACGTTAAGGTCCTACGAGCAGTACTTC

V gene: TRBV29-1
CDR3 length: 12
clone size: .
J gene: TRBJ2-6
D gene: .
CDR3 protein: CSVEEGANVLTF
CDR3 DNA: TGCAGCGTTGAGGAGGGGGCCAACGTCCTGACTTTC

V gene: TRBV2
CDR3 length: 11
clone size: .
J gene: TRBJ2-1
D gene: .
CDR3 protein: CASTPLLPQFF
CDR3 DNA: TGTGCCAGCACTCCCTTACTTCCGCAGTTCTTC

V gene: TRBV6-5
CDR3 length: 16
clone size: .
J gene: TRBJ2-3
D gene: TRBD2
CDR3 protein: CASSYSTSGGEDTQYF
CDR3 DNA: TGTGCCAGCAGTTACTCGACTAGCGGGGGGGAGGATACGCAGTATTTT

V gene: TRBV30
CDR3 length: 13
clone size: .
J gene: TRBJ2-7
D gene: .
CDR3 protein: CAWSNGVNYEQYF
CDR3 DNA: TGTGCCTGGAGTAACGGGGTAAACTACGAGCAGTACTTC

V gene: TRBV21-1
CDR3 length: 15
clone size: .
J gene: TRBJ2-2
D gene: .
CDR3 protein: CASSKGTDGTGELFF
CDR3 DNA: TGTGCCAGCAGCAAGGGGACAGATGGGACCGGGGAGCTGTTTTTT

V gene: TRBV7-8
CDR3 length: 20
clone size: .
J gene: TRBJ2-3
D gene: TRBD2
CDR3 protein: CASSLKVQAAGGSFTDTQYF
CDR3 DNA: TGTGCCAGCAGCTTAAAAGTTCAGGCAGCGGGAGGGTCTTTCACAGATACGCAGTATTTT

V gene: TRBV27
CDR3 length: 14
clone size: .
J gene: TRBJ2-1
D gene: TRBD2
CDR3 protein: CATGLAGVYNEQFF
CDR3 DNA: TGTGCCACCGGGCTAGCGGGAGTGTACAATGAGCAGTTCTTC

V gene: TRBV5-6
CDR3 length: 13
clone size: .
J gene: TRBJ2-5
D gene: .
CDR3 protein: CASSSVLSETQYF
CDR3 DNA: TGTGCCAGCAGCTCAGTCTTGTCAGAGACCCAGTACTTC